These 27 T cell receptor beta chains were sequenced from one sample in a study of long-term antiretroviral therapy in people with HIV. Version v3.0 of the immunoSEQ assay ran at survey level. Method: immunoSEQ multiplex PCR; TCRdb's copy keeps in-frame clones and lacks some. The table has about 21,000 clones, 70% to 85% seen once. This specimen consisted of unsorted PBMCs, obtained 4.1 years after starting antiretroviral therapy. Receptors originate from a woman aged 35 to 49 with HIV.

By its share, this clone is large (0.1 to 1%). CDR3: CASSSQSSYEQYF. CDR3 nucleotides: TGTGCCAGCAGTTCCCAAAGTTCCTACGAGCAGTACTTC. V usage is TRBV6-6 and J usage is TRBJ2-7; D unclear. CDR1 is MNHNY and CDR2 is SVGAGI in the germline V gene (reference sequence). The CDR3 has 13 residues. Deletions cut 4 bases from V and 1 base from J, with 8 bases between.

This CDR3 reads CASRHRDPRTGELFF. Written as DNA, the CDR3 is TGTGCCAGCAGGCACCGGGACCCCCGCACCGGGGAGCTGTTTTTT. This chain joins TRBV5-8 and TRBJ2-2; D is tentatively TRBD1 or TRBD2 (5 bases each). CDR3 size: 15 residues. Germline values: CDR1 SGHTS, CDR2 YDEGEE. V was shortened by 5 bases and J by 4 bases, with 15 bases between the two germline ends. Drawing the rest from reference TRBV5-8 and TRBJ2-2, the complete variable domain is EAGVTQSPTHLIKTRGQQATLRCSPISGHTSVYWYQQALGLGLQFLLWYDEGEERNRGNFPPRFSGRQFPNYSSELNVNALELEDSALYLCASRHRDPRTGELFFGEGSRLTVL.

This clone was seen just once. The chain uses TRBV13 and TRBJ2-2, with no clear D. The V gene lost 3 bases and the J gene lost 6 bases, with 20 bases spanning the gap. Germline V CDR1 and CDR2: PRHDT, FYEKMQ (reference sequence). This CDR3 is 17 amino acids long. Written as DNA, the CDR3 is TGTGCCAGCAGCTTGGGAACGGACGTCCGTGGGGCCGGGGAGCTGTTTTTT. Protein product: CASSLGTDVRGAGELFF.

The chain couples TRBV5-1 to TRBJ2-7; D gene uncertain. V was clipped by 5 bases and J by 4 bases, with 19 bases between them. The CDR3 consists of 15 residues. Germline V CDR1 and CDR2: SGHRS, YFSETQ. The CDR3 DNA reads TGCGCCAGCAGAATAGAGAACTTATTTGTATACGAGCAGTACTTC. Translation gives CASRIENLFVYEQYF.

V and J are TRBV2 and TRBJ1-4, with D tentatively TRBD1 (6 bases). Germline CDR1 is SNHLY and CDR2 is FYNNEI. The CDR3 spans 14 residues. The V end was cut by 3 bases, the J end by 5 bases, with 10 bases between. CDR3 sequence reads: CASSDEQGNEKLFF. The CDR3 DNA reads as TGTGCCAGCAGTGACGAACAGGGAAATGAAAAACTGTTTTTT.

This clone has just a few counts. The chain has TRBV7-2 and TRBJ1-2, with 10 positions matching TRBD1. The CDR3 consists of 16 residues. CDR1 and CDR2 from the germline V gene are SGHTA and FQGNSA. The V gene end was trimmed by 5 bases and the J gene end by 0 bases; junction bases not matched to a gene: 6. The DNA for the CDR3 is TGTGCCAGCAGCCAACAGACAGGGGGCGCTAACTATGGCTACACCTTC. Amino acids: CASSQQTGGANYGYTF.

V usage is TRBV29-1 and J usage is TRBJ1-3, with a possible D match to TRBD1 (6 bases). Germline CDR1 SQVTM, CDR2 ANQGSEA. The CDR3 length is 16 residues. V lost 3 bases and J lost 2, with 17 bases in between. The CDR3 DNA follows: TGCAGCGTTGATGGGGGGCTCGGATCCCCTGGAAACACCATATATTTT. Translated: CSVDGGLGSPGNTIYF.

In this sample, this clone turned up a few times. This rearrangement joins TRBV25-1 to TRBJ2-5; the match to TRBD2 covers 9 bases. The CDR3 spans 16 residues. Germline CDR1 reads MGHDK; CDR2 reads SYGVNS. V shed 1 base and J 5 bases; nucleotides not matched to a gene: 8. CDR3 nucleotides: TGTGCCAGCAGTGAATCTCGAGCGGGAGGAAGGGAGACCCAGTACTTC. Translated: CASSESRAGGRETQYF. Using reference TRBV25-1 and TRBJ2-5 for the parts outside the CDR3, the full variable domain is EADIYQTPRYLVIGTGKKITLECSQTMGHDKMYWYQQDPGMELHLIHYSYGVNSTEKGDLSSESTVSRIRTEHFPLTLESARPSHTSQYLCASSESRAGGRETQYFGPGTRLLVL.

The rearrangement links TRBV5-1 to TRBJ2-7; a possible D gene is TRBD2 (5 bases). Germline V CDR1 and CDR2: SGHRS, YFSETQ. The CDR3 is 14 residues long. V shed 4 bases and J shed 6 bases, with 17 bases lying between them. This CDR3 is CASSDTGSVGEQYF. CDR3 sequence (DNA): TGCGCCAGCAGCGATACGGGATCAGTGGGCGAGCAGTACTTC.

V and J are TRBV10-3 and TRBJ1-1; the D gene is possibly TRBD1 (6 bases). V was shortened by 2 bases and J by 10 bases, with 17 bases between the two germline ends. Germline values: CDR1 ENHRY, CDR2 SYGVKD. The CDR3 loop spans 14 amino acids. CDR3 sequence (DNA): TGTGCCATCAGTGAGAGTCCCCGGGACACGGGAGCTTTCTTT. Protein: CAISESPRDTGAFF.

This clone has just one count. The chain joins TRBV7-8 to TRBJ1-1; TRBD1 might be the D (5 bases). The V end was cut by 1 base, the J end by 5 bases, with 14 bases between. Germline values: CDR1 SGHVS, CDR2 FQNEAQ. The CDR3 runs 15 residues. CDR3 sequence reads: CASSLGAGRGTEAFF. CDR3 DNA: TGTGCCAGCAGCTTAGGGGCAGGGAGGGGTACTGAAGCTTTCTTT.

The CDR3 reads CASSGQGVSYEQYF. The CDR3 DNA follows: TGTGCCAGCAGCGGCCAGGGGGTCTCCTACGAGCAGTACTTC. The chain links TRBV5-6 to TRBJ2-7; 7 nucleotides agree with TRBD1. J was trimmed by 0 bases and V by 4 bases; bases with no gene match: 4. The CDR3 spans 14 residues. Germline V gene sequence: CDR1 SGHDT, CDR2 YYEEEE.

This chain uses TRBV7-8 with TRBJ2-2, with D uncertain. The germline V gene encodes CDR1 SGHVS and CDR2 FQNEAQ. Trimming pared 5 bases from V and 4 bases from J, leaving 14 bases between. The CDR3 is 15 amino acids. Written as DNA, the CDR3 is TGTGCCAGCAGCCCTCTCGAGGCCTTCACCGGGGAGCTGTTTTTT. Amino acid sequence: CASSPLEAFTGELFF.

This sequence joins TRBV27 and TRBJ2-1, with 7 bases fitting TRBD1. The CDR3 spans 12 residues. V shed 6 bases and J 11 bases; nucleotides not matched to a gene: 7. Per germline, CDR1 MNHEY and CDR2 SMNVEV (reference sequence). The CDR3 loop reads CASSEQGVKQFF. The CDR3 nucleotides read TGTGCCAGCAGCGAGCAGGGGGTAAAGCAGTTCTTC.

The chain combines TRBV7-9 with TRBJ1-2; perhaps TRBD1 as D (5 bases). The V and J ends lost 3 bases and 4 bases respectively, with 15 bases between them. The CDR3 contains 15 residues. Germline values: CDR1 SEHNR, CDR2 FQNEAQ (reference sequence). CDR3 region: CASSFAGGSSYGYTF. The CDR3 coding sequence is TGTGCCAGCAGCTTTGCGGGGGGGTCTTCCTATGGCTACACCTTC.

CDR3 protein: CASSLDLTGLPQYF. The CDR3 nucleotides are TGTGCCAGCAGCTTAGACCTTACGGGACTCCCGCAGTATTTT. V usage is TRBV7-2 and J usage is TRBJ2-3; possibly TRBD2 for D (6 bases). Germline V CDR1 and CDR2: SGHTA, FQGNSA. The germline V and J ends were trimmed by 1 base and 10 bases, with 15 bases remaining between them. This CDR3 comprises 14 residues.

The chain links TRBV7-9 to TRBJ2-5; D might be TRBD1 or TRBD2, each matching 6 bases. The CDR3 is 14 amino acids. V dropped 2 bases and J dropped 5 bases, with 12 bases sitting between them. Germline V CDR1 and CDR2: SEHNR, FQNEAQ (reference sequence). Here the CDR3 reads CASSLRGAKETQYF. CDR3 nucleotide sequence: TGTGCCAGCAGCTTAAGGGGGGCTAAGGAGACCCAGTACTTC.

The chain has TRBV30 and TRBJ2-7; D remains unclear. Germline loops: CDR1 GTSNPN, CDR2 SVGIG (reference sequence). CDR3 size: 13 residues. V lost 2 bases and J 7 bases, leaving 15 bases between the germline ends. The DNA of the CDR3 is TGTGCCTGGAGTCCCGACACCCCTCGAGAGCAGTACTTC. Protein product: CAWSPDTPREQYF.

The chain carries TRBV6-5 and TRBJ2-3; no clear D. The CDR3 runs 14 residues. Trimming removed 4 bases at V and 0 bases at J, with 8 bases between. CDR1 is MNHEY and CDR2 is SVGAGI in the germline V gene. The CDR3, as DNA: TGTGCCAGCAGTTTTTATGCTAGCACAGATACGCAGTATTTT. It specifies CASSFYASTDTQYF.

In its sample, this clone was seen a few times. The chain carries TRBV7-9 and TRBJ1-1, with TRBD1 identical over 7 bases. Germline CDR1 reads SEHNR; CDR2 reads FQNEAQ (reference sequence). V dropped 3 bases and J dropped 8; count of bases not matched to a gene: 0. This CDR3 spans 11 amino acids. The chain's CDR3 is CASSLTGEAFF. In nucleotides, the CDR3 is TGTGCCAGCAGCTTGACAGGGGAAGCTTTCTTT.

V gene TRBV19 combines with J gene TRBJ1-2; D not certain. The germline gives CDR1 LNHDA, CDR2 SQIVND (reference sequence). V lost 6 bases, J lost 3 bases, and 11 bases lay in between. The CDR3 is made up of 13 amino acids. The chain's CDR3 is CASRGLGDYGYTF. Written as DNA, the CDR3 is TGTGCCAGTAGAGGACTTGGGGACTATGGCTACACCTTC. Using reference TRBV19 and TRBJ1-2 for the parts outside the CDR3, the full variable domain is DGGITQSPKYLFRKEGQNVTLSCEQNLNHDAMYWYRQDPGQGLRLIYYSQIVNDFQKGDIAEGYSVSREKKESFPLTVTSAQKNPTAFYLCASRGLGDYGYTFGSGTRLTVV.

This chain connects TRBV11-3 to TRBJ1-1, with TRBD1 matching over 10 bases. The V segment lost 5 bases and the J segment 8 bases; nucleotides outside the gene matches: 5. The CDR3 loop spans 13 amino acids. The germline V gene encodes CDR1 SGHNT and CDR2 YENEEA. This CDR3 is CASSPGTGAEAFF. The CDR3 DNA follows: TGTGCCAGCAGCCCAGGGACAGGGGCCGAAGCTTTCTTT.

The gene calls are TRBV9 and TRBJ2-1, with a weak D call TRBD2 (5 bases). The V end was cut by 4 bases, the J end by 1 base, with 15 bases between. Per germline, CDR1 SGDLS and CDR2 YYNGEE. The CDR3 has 16 amino acids. The CDR3 bases are TGTGCCAGCAGCCCCCGGACGGGGAATTCCTACAATGAGCAGTTCTTC. It codes for CASSPRTGNSYNEQFF.

J is TRBJ1-2 and V is TRBV4-1; 8 bases fit TRBD1. The CDR3 is 16 amino acids. The V gene end was trimmed by 3 bases and the J gene end by 3 bases; junction bases not matched to a gene: 9. Germline loops: CDR1 MGHRA, CDR2 YSYEKL. CDR3 in DNA: TGCGCCAGCAGCCATGAGTGGACAGGGTGGGACTATGGCTACACCTTC. The encoded protein is CASSHEWTGWDYGYTF.

J is TRBJ2-7 and V is TRBV5-1, with D possibly TRBD2 on 6 matching bases. The CDR3 is 15 amino acids. The V gene's germline CDR1 is SGHRS and CDR2 YFSETQ. The V end lost 5 bases, the J end lost 3 bases, and 18 bases lay between the germline ends. The CDR3 loop reads CASSGMEGLFYEQYF. In DNA form, the CDR3 reads TGCGCCAGCAGTGGTATGGAGGGCCTATTCTACGAGCAGTACTTC.

The chain employs TRBV27 and TRBJ1-5; D remains unclear. The CDR3 spans 13 residues. V lost 2 bases and J lost 5, with 7 bases in between. CDR1 MNHEY and CDR2 SMNVEV come from the germline V gene (reference sequence). The CDR3 DNA reads as TGTGCCAGCAGTTTAGGATGGGATCAGCCCCAGCATTTT. Protein: CASSLGWDQPQHF.

The chain uses TRBV19 and TRBJ2-1; 10 bases map to TRBD2. The CDR3 contains 16 residues. The germline CDR1 and CDR2 sequences are LNHDA and SQIVND (reference sequence). Trimming at V came to 1 base and at J to 2 bases, leaving 2 bases not matched to a gene. The CDR3 region has the DNA TGTGCCAGTAGTATAGTAGCGGGAGGACCCTACAATGAGCAGTTCTTC. Its translation: CASSIVAGGPYNEQFF.